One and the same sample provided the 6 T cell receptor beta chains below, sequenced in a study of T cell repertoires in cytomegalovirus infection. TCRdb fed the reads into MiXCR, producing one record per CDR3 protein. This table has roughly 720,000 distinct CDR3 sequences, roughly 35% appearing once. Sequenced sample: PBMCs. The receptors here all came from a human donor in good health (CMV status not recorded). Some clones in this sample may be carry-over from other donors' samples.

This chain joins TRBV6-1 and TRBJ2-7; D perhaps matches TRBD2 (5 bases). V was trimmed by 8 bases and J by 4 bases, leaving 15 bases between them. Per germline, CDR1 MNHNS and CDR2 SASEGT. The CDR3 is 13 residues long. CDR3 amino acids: CASGPGKLYEQYF. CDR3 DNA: TGTGCCAGCGGCCCGGGAAAACTGTACGAGCAGTACTTC.

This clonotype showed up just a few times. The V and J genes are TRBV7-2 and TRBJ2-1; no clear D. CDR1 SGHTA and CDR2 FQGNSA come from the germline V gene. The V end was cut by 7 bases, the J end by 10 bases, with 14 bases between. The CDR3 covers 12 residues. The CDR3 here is CASILHLGEQFF. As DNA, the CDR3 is TGTGCCAGCATCCTTCACTTGGGGGAGCAGTTCTTC.

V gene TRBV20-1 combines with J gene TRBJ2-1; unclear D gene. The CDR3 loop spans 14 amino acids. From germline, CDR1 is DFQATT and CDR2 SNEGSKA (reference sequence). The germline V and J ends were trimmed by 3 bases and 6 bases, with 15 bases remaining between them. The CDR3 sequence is CSASLVGSRNEQFF. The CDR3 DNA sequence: TGCAGTGCTAGCTTGGTAGGATCCCGCAATGAGCAGTTCTTC.

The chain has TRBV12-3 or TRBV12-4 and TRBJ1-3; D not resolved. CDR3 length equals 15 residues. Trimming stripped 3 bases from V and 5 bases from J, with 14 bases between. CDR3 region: CASSFTRRLRNTIYF. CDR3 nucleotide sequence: TGTGCCAGCAGTTTCACCAGACGACTTCGAAACACCATATATTTT.

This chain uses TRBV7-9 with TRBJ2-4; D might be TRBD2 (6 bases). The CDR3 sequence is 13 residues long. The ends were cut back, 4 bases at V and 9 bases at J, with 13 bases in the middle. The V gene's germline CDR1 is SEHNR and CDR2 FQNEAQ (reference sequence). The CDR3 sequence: CASSSGLSIIQYF. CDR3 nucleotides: TGTGCCAGCAGCTCGGGACTGTCAATCATTCAGTACTTC.

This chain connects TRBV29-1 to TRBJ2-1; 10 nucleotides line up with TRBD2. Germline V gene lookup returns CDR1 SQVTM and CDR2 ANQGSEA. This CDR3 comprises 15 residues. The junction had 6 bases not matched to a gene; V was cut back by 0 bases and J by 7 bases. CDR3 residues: CSVEDWASGSNEQFF. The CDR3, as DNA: TGCAGCGTTGAAGATTGGGCTAGCGGGAGTAATGAGCAGTTCTTC.